Listed below are T cell receptor beta chains from one sample, sequenced in a study of blood T cell repertoires in COVID-19. Generated by immunoSEQ multiplex PCR, the TCRdb table keeps only in-frame clones and is missing some. The sample holds 150,000 to 200,000 clones, 88% seen once. Specimen: peripheral blood. The receptors here all came from a man aged 55 to 70 with acute or convalescent COVID-19. Each CDR3 is given with its conserved first and last residue.

>TRBV12-3/TRBV12-4|TRBJ1-1
CASSFQGNTEAFF
>TRBV4-2|TRBJ1-5
CASSQGEGTQSNQPQHF
>TRBV4-1|TRBJ1-6
CASSEEFNSPLHF
>TRBV5-6|TRBJ2-4
CASSSPVKNIQYF
>TRBV4-3|TRBJ2-1
CASSQDSVAPDEQFF
>TRBV30|TRBJ1-6
CAWTQRAYNSPLHF
>TRBV9|TRBJ1-2
CASSGTGGESNYGYTF
>TRBV6-2/TRBV6-3|TRBJ1-4
CASSQNRGRFEKLFF
>TRBV7-2|TRBJ1-2
CASSPAGTGGPRGYGYTF
>TRBV30|TRBJ1-3
CAWSPPQGSSGNTIYF
>TRBV28|TRBJ1-5
CASRGGGWSLDQPQHF
>TRBV19|TRBJ1-5
CASKGGRDSKDNQPQHF
>TRBV10-1|TRBJ2-3
CASFSRGPGVHMDAVF
>TRBV15|TRBJ1-1
CATSRDGGGNTEAFF
>TRBV6-1|TRBJ1-5
CASSEAYRDREVNQPQHF
>TRBV6-5|TRBJ2-3
CASGGSTDTQYF
>TRBV19|TRBJ1-2
CASSIQGNLPIGYTF
>TRBV7-2|TRBJ2-6
CASSLSQGIHSGANVLTF
>TRBV5-1|TRBJ1-4
CASSLRPREKLFF
>TRBV7-2|TRBJ1-2
CASSSDRAYGYTF
>TRBV12-3/TRBV12-4|TRBJ1-2
CASSPTSTYGYTF
>TRBV5-4|TRBJ2-2
CASSAGGLAGNTGELFF
>TRBV24-1|TRBJ2-3
CATSDPGTSGSTDTQYF
>TRBV5-1|TRBJ2-2
CASSLSGGNTGELFF
>TRBV12-5|TRBJ1-2
CASGSSGVINYGYTF
>TRBV24-1|TRBJ2-1
CATSDFTGGASDEQFF
>TRBV9|TRBJ2-7
CASSVAGQGPHEQYF
>TRBV5-1|TRBJ2-3
CASSLGGSTADTQYF
>TRBV18|TRBJ1-1
CASSPGEGMNTEAFF
>TRBV29-1|TRBJ1-4
CSVAGSTNEKLFF
>TRBV27|TRBJ1-1
CASRPGTLLTEAFF
>TRBV9|TRBJ2-7
CASSASSVSYEQYF
>TRBV21-1|TRBJ1-6
CASSEAGQGNSPLHF
>TRBV2|TRBJ1-5
CASKGRGLSWSNQPQHF
>TRBV3-1/TRBV3-2|TRBJ1-2
CASSQGGVRGYTF